What follows describes a single T cell receptor (beta chain). Its antigen is unknown. Assay used: immunoSEQ multiplex PCR; TCRdb lists only in-frame clones, some missing. Of roughly 10,000 clones in the sample, approximately 69% are singletons; the top ten hold about 35%. The data were taken from a study of chemoradiotherapy in HPV16-positive cancers. Overall study findings and caveats: Candidate HPV-specific clones and E7-related TCR motifs grew in tumor during treatment. HPV-specific T cells were functionally defined from only two HPV16-positive patients.

Germline V gene sequence: CDR1 SNHLY, CDR2 FYNNEI. V lost 7 bases to trimming and J lost 8 bases; unmatched junction nucleotides: 10. There are 14 residues in the CDR3. The rearrangement links TRBV2 to TRBJ2-2; 7 nucleotides align to TRBD1. This receptor was obtained from a human donor with HPV-associated anogenital cancer. Sample collection was performed from a patient who underwent chemoradiotherapy. CDR3 protein: CASNRQGRTGELFF. CDR3 DNA sequence: TGTGCCAGCAACCGACAGGGACGTACGGGGGAGCTGTTTTTT. The whole variable domain, filled in from reference TRBV2 and TRBJ2-2, reads EPEVTQTPSHQVTQMGQEVILRCVPISNHLYFYWYRQILGQKVEFLVSFYNNEISEKSEIFDDQFSVERPDGSNFTLKIRSTKLEDSAMYFCASNRQGRTGELFFGEGSRLTVL.